The entry that follows covers one T cell receptor (beta chain) sequence. Its antigen is unidentified. Profiling relied on immunoSEQ multiplex PCR, and the TCRdb table lists in-frame clones only, not all of them. In the table there are about 16,000 clones, around three quarters of which are singletons. The data stem from a study of tumor-infiltrating lymphocytes in localized non-small cell lung cancer. Study background: Several tumor histologies, both smoking statuses, and some post-neoadjuvant chemotherapy samples were included. Broader study findings: IM1 and IM2 tumors showed no difference in T-cell fraction. Only some patients had TCR sequencing, depending on available tissue. Tumors had more T cell infiltration than uninvolved lung, per TCRbeta sequencing and CD3 counts.

The CDR3 consists of 17 residues. CDR1 SGHKS and CDR2 YYEKEE come from the germline V gene (reference sequence). The germline V and J ends were trimmed by 1 base and 0 bases, with 15 bases remaining between them. Sample: lung tumor tissue. The rearrangement joins TRBV5-5 to TRBJ2-3; a weak D match, TRBD2 (7 bases). This receptor was taken from a human donor with non-small cell lung cancer. CDR3 sequence: CASSLTPAGASTDTQYF. The CDR3 DNA reads as TGTGCCAGCAGCTTGACCCCCGCGGGGGCGAGCACAGATACGCAGTATTTT.